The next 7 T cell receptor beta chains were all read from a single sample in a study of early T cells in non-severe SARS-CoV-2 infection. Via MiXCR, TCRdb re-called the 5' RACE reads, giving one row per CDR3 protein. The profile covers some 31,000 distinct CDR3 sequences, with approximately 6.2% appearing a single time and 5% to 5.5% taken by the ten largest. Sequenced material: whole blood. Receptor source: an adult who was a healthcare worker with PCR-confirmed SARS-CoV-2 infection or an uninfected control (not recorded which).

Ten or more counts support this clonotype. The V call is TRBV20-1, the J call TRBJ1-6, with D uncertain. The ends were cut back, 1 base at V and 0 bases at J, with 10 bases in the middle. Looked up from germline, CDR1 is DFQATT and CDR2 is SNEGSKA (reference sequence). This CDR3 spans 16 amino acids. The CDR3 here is CSARGPGSSYNSPLHF. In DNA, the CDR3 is TGCAGTGCTAGAGGGCCTGGGAGCTCCTATAATTCACCCCTCCACTTT.

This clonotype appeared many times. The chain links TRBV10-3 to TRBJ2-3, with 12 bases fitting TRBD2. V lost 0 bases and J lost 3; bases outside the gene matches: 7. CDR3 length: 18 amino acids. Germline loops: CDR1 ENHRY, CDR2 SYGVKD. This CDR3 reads CAISESAPGTSGTDTQYF. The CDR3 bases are TGTGCCATCAGTGAGTCGGCCCCCGGGACTAGCGGGACAGATACGCAGTATTTT.

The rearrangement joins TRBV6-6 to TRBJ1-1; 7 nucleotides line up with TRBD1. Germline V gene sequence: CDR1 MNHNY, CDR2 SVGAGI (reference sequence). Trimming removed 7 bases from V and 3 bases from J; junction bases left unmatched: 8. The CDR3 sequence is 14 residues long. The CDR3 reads CASIEGGLDTEAFF. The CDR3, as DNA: TGTGCCAGCATAGAAGGGGGCTTGGACACTGAAGCTTTCTTT.

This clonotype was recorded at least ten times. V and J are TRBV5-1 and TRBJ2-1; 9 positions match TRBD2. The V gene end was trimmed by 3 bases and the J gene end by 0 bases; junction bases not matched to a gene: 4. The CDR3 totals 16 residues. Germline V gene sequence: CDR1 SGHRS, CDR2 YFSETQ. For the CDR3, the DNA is TGCGCCAGCAGCTCGGCGGGAGGGAGCTCCTACAATGAGCAGTTCTTC. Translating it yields CASSSAGGSSYNEQFF.

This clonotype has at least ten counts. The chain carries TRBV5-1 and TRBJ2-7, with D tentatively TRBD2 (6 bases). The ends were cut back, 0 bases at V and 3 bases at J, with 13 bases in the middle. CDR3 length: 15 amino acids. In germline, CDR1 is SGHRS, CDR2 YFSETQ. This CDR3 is CASSLVATSVYEQYF. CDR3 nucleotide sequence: TGCGCCAGCAGCTTGGTTGCGACTAGTGTCTACGAGCAGTACTTC.

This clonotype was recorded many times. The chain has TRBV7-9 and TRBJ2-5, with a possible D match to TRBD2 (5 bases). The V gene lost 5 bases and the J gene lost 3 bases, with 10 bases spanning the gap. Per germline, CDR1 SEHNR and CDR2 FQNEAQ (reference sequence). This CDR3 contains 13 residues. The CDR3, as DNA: TGTGCCAGCAGCGCCGAGGGCGAAGAGACCCAGTACTTC. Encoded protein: CASSAEGEETQYF.

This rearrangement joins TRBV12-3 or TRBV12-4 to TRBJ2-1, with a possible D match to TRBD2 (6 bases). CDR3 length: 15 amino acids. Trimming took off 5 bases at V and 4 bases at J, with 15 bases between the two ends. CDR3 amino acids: CASSIGGPVYNEQFF. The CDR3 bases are TGTGCCAGCAGTATCGGAGGGCCCGTTTACAATGAGCAGTTCTTC.